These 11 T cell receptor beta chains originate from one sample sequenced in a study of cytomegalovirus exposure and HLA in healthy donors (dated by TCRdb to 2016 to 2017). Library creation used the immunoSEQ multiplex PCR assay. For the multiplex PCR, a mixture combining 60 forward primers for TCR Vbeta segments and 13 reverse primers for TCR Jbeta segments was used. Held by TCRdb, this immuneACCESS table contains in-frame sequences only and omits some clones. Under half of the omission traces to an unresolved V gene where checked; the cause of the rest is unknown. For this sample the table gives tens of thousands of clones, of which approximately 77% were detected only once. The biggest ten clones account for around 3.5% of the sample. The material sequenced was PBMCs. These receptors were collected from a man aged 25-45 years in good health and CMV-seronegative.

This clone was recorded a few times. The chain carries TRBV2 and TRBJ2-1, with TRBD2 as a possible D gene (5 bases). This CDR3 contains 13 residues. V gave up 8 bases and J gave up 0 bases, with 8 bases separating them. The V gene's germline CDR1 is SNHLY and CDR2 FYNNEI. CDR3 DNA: TGTGCCAGCGGTCGGGGCTCCTACAATGAGCAGTTCTTC. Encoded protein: CASGRGSYNEQFF.

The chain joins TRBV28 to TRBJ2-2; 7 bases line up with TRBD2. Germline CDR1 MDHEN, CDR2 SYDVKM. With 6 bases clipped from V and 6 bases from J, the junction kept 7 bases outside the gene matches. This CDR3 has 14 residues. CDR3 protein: CASSWEGSPGELFF. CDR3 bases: TGTGCCAGCAGCTGGGAGGGTAGCCCCGGGGAGCTGTTTTTT.

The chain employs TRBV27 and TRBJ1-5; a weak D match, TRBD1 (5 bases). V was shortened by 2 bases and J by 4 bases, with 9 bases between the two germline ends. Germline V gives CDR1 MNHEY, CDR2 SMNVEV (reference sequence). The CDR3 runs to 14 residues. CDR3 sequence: CASSLNGGNQPQHF. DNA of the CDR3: TGTGCCAGCAGTTTAAATGGGGGGAATCAGCCCCAGCATTTT.

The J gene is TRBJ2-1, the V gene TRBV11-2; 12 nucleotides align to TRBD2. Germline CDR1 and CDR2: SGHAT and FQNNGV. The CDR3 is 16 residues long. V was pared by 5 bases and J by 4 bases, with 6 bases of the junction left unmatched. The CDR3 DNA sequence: TGTGCCAGCAGCCCCCTAGCGGGGGGGTCTTACAATGAGCAGTTCTTC. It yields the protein CASSPLAGGSYNEQFF. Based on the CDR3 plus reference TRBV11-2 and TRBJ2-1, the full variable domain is EAGVAQSPRYKIIEKRQSVAFWCNPISGHATLYWYQQILGQGPKLLIQFQNNGVVDDSQLPKDRFSAERLKGVDSTLKIQPAKLEDSAVYLCASSPLAGGSYNEQFFGPGTRLTVL.

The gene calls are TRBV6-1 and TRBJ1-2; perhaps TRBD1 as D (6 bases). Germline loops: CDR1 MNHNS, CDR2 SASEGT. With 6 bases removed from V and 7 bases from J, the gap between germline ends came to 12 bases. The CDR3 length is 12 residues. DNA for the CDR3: TGTGCCAGCAGGCCAGGGGTTAGTGGCTACACCTTC. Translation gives CASRPGVSGYTF.

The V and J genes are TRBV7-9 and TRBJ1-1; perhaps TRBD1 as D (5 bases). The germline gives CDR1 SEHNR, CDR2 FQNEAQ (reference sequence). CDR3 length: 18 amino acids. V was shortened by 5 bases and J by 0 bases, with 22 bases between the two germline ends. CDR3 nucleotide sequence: TGTGCCAGCAGCCCAGGACAACTCCAGGGCCTTATGAACACTGAAGCTTTCTTT. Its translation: CASSPGQLQGLMNTEAFF.

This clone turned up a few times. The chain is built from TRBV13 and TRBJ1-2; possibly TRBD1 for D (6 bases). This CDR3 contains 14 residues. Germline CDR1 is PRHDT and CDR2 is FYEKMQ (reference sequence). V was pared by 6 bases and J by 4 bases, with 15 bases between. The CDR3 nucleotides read TGTGCCAGCAGTTCAGGGGTTCTTGGCTATGGCTACACCTTC. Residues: CASSSGVLGYGYTF.

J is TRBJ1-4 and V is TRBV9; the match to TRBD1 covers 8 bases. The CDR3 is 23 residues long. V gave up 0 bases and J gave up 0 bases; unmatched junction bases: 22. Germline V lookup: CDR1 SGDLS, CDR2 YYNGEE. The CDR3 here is CASSVGLPTGTGPFRATNEKLFF. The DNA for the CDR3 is TGTGCCAGCAGCGTAGGTCTTCCTACCGGGACAGGCCCATTTAGGGCAACTAATGAAAAACTGTTTTTT.

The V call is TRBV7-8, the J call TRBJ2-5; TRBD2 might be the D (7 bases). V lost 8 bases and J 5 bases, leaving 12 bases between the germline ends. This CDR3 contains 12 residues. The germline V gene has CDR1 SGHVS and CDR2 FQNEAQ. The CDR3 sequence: CASVGGAETQYF. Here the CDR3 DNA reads TGTGCCAGCGTAGGGGGGGCCGAGACCCAGTACTTC.

The DNA of the CDR3 is TGTGCCAGCAACGTGGGGGCTGGCAATCAGCCCCAGCATTTT. Translated, it gives CASNVGAGNQPQHF. The genes are TRBV2 and TRBJ1-5; weak D call: TRBD1 (6 bases). CDR1 is SNHLY, CDR2 FYNNEI, per germline. The CDR3 length is 14 residues. V was trimmed by 7 bases and J by 2 bases, leaving 12 bases between them.

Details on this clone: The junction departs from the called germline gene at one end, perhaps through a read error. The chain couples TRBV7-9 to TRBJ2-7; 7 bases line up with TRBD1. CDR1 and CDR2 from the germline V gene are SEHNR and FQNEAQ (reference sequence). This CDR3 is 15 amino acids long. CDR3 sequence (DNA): TGTTCCAGCAGCGCCCGGACAGGTGTCTCCTACGAGCAGTACTTC. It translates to CSSSARTGVSYEQYF.